The clone carrying this TCR beta chain was seen ten or more times. Its antigen is undetermined. The source of the sample is a study of Graves' ophthalmopathy and Graves' hyperthyroidism. Study-level results: Blood also harbored most expanded thyroid clonotypes above 0.001 frequency.

The V end was cut by 5 bases, the J end by 11 bases, with 13 bases between. This CDR3 has 12 amino acids. Amplifying from RNA transcripts, the study obtained TCR beta CDR3 regions. The first-round RT-PCR employed HTBI primers together with the Qiagen OneStep RT-PCR kit. A multiplex PCR was then performed as the second round. TCRdb re-called the multiplex PCR reads through MiXCR, storing one row per CDR3 protein. The data contain about 400,000 distinct CDR3 sequences, around 20% of them singletons. The sequence came from a woman under 30 with Graves' ophthalmopathy. The sequenced sample was peripheral blood. The chain carries TRBV12-3 or TRBV12-4 and TRBJ1-5, with a possible D match to TRBD1 (6 bases). CDR3 DNA sequence: TGTGCCAGCAGTGAGGGGGAATGGGCCCAGCATTTT. It codes for CASSEGEWAQHF.